This T cell receptor (beta chain) was found in a study of cytomegalovirus exposure and HLA in healthy donors. Overall study findings and caveats: Several V segments, TRBV6-2 and TRBV6-3 among them, could not be told apart and were dropped.

Points on this clone: Its target is not known.

The germline CDR1 and CDR2 sequences are SNHLY and FYNNEI. V was pared by 7 bases and J by 3 bases, with 5 bases of the junction left unmatched. The CDR3 sequence is 14 residues long. The PCR had 60 Vbeta and 13 Jbeta primers. Sequenced by immunoSEQ multiplex PCR; TCRdb stores in-frame clones only, minus some. The table has some 130,000 clones, 63% seen once. This receptor was taken from a middle-aged man in good health and CMV-seropositive. Sequencing used PBMCs. The rearrangement uses TRBV2 and TRBJ1-4; the match to TRBD1 covers 7 bases. CDR3 in amino acids: CASTVDRSNEKLFF. In DNA, the CDR3 is TGTGCCAGCACCGTGGACAGGTCTAATGAAAAACTGTTTTTT.